This T cell receptor beta chain is drawn from a study of T-cell memory formation after mild COVID-19. The V end was cut by 2 bases, the J end by 6 bases, with 13 bases between. CDR1 is MNHEY, CDR2 SVGAGI, per germline. The CDR3 has 14 residues. TCRalpha and TCRbeta libraries used 5'RACE with constant-segment primers and UMIs. MiXCR, run by TCRdb on the 5' RACE reads, gives a single entry per CDR3 protein. This table has 250,000 to 300,000 distinct CDR3 sequences, around a sixth appearing once. V usage is TRBV6-5 and J usage is TRBJ1-1; D is unresolved. The receptor was derived from a man between 18 and 29 years old who had mild COVID-19 (a few samples of this study predate the infection). Cell type and time point are not known. Sequenced input: PBMCs or a T cell subset sorted from them (not recorded which). The DNA for the CDR3 is TGTGCCAGCAGTTACCAGCCGGGAACCGCTGAAGCTTTCTTT. Amino acids: CASSYQPGTAEAFF.